One and the same sample provided the 32 T cell receptor beta chains below, sequenced in a study of long-term antiretroviral therapy in people with HIV. It was version v3.0 of the immunoSEQ assay that was run at survey level. TCRdb's table, derived via immunoSEQ multiplex PCR, lists solely in-frame clones and lacks some. The table lists 25,000 to 35,000 clones, 85% to 90% of them singletons. The starting material was unsorted PBMCs, obtained 1.8 years after starting antiretroviral therapy. Every receptor here comes from a woman under 30 with HIV.

The chain recombines TRBV6-5 with TRBJ2-1; D gene ambiguous. This CDR3 spans 11 amino acids. The germline V gene encodes CDR1 MNHEY and CDR2 SVGAGI. With 0 bases removed from V and 9 bases from J, the gap between germline ends came to 3 bases. This CDR3 reads CASSYSSEQFF. The CDR3, as DNA: TGTGCCAGCAGTTACTCGAGTGAGCAGTTCTTC.

This rearrangement joins TRBV28 to TRBJ1-1; D is unresolved. The CDR3 has 11 amino acids. The V end lost 4 bases, the J end lost 10 bases, and 10 bases lay between the germline ends. Germline V gene data show CDR1 as MDHEN and CDR2 as SYDVKM. CDR3 nucleotide sequence: TGTGCCAGCAGTTCCCCGTCCCCAGCTTTCTTT. Translating it yields CASSSPSPAFF.

The V call is TRBV6-1, the J call TRBJ2-3, with D possibly TRBD2 on 5 matching bases. Deletions cut 6 bases from V and 7 bases from J, with 17 bases between. Germline V gene lookup returns CDR1 MNHNS and CDR2 SASEGT. The CDR3 spans 14 residues. Here the CDR3 DNA reads TGTGCCAGCAGGGAGACTATCGGGTTGTATACGCAGTATTTT. This translates into CASRETIGLYTQYF.

This chain uses TRBV5-6 with TRBJ2-7; D could derive from TRBD1 or TRBD2 (6 bases each). Deletions cut 0 bases from V and 6 bases from J, with 16 bases between. In germline, CDR1 is SGHDT, CDR2 YYEEEE. This CDR3 region has 15 residues. The CDR3 protein is CASSLGPGGFGEQYF. CDR3 nucleotides: TGTGCCAGCAGCTTGGGGCCCGGGGGCTTTGGCGAGCAGTACTTC.

This clone was counted between two and nine times. The chain is built from TRBV11-3 and TRBJ2-1; D not certain. The CDR3 covers 14 residues. V was cut by 6 bases and J by 0 bases, with 9 bases left in between. Germline V gives CDR1 SGHNT, CDR2 YENEEA. CDR3 sequence: CASRAPPSYNEQFF. The CDR3 coding sequence is TGTGCCAGCAGAGCGCCACCCTCCTACAATGAGCAGTTCTTC.

This clone showed up just a few times. The rearrangement joins TRBV19 to TRBJ2-7; 8 positions agree with TRBD1. The CDR3 sequence is 15 residues long. Germline-derived CDR1 and CDR2 are LNHDA and SQIVND (reference sequence). Trimming at V came to 5 bases and at J to 0 bases, leaving 6 bases not matched to a gene. The CDR3 here is CASSPRTGISYEQYF. In nucleotides, the CDR3 is TGTGCCAGTAGTCCCAGGACAGGGATCTCCTACGAGCAGTACTTC.

The chain recombines TRBV6-1 with TRBJ2-1; 8 bases match TRBD1. From germline, CDR1 is MNHNS and CDR2 SASEGT. V was pared by 4 bases and J by 7 bases, with 9 bases of the junction left unmatched. The CDR3 length is 15 residues. CDR3 amino acids: CASSGAGTGRNEQFF. For the CDR3, the DNA is TGTGCCAGCAGTGGGGCCGGGACAGGCCGAAATGAGCAGTTCTTC.

The chain uses TRBV14 and TRBJ1-3; D gene unclear. V was cut by 0 bases and J by 3 bases, with 9 bases left in between. The CDR3 is 15 residues long. Germline CDR1 SGHDN, CDR2 FVKESK. CDR3 DNA: TGTGCCAGCAGCCAAGATAGGGCTTTTGGAAACACCATATATTTT. Translating gives CASSQDRAFGNTIYF.

The chain uses TRBV9 and TRBJ2-1, with D possibly TRBD1 on 8 matching bases. In germline, CDR1 is SGDLS, CDR2 YYNGEE. This CDR3 spans 17 amino acids. The germline V and J ends were trimmed by 4 bases and 4 bases, with 21 bases remaining between them. As DNA, the CDR3 is TGTGCCAGCAGCTCCACAGGGGGACTGGGGGGGTACAATGAGCAGTTCTTC. Encoded protein: CASSSTGGLGGYNEQFF.

V and J are TRBV27 and TRBJ2-1, with D hard to call. Germline CDR1 MNHEY, CDR2 SMNVEV (reference sequence). Trimming cost V 2 bases and J 6 bases, with 8 bases left between them. The length of the CDR3 is 13 residues. This CDR3 is CASSLGQANEQFF. Here the CDR3 DNA reads TGTGCCAGCAGTTTAGGGCAGGCCAATGAGCAGTTCTTC.

The rearrangement joins TRBV14 to TRBJ1-2; D is perhaps TRBD1 (5 bases). The V gene's germline CDR1 is SGHDN and CDR2 FVKESK. CDR3 length equals 17 residues. V was shortened by 5 bases and J by 7 bases, with 26 bases between the two germline ends. CDR3 region: CASSFGTVAPTEGGYTF. Here the CDR3 DNA reads TGTGCCAGCAGCTTCGGGACGGTGGCCCCTACTGAAGGTGGCTACACCTTC.

The chain is built from TRBV6-5 and TRBJ2-7, with D tentatively TRBD1 or TRBD2 (5 bases each). V was pared by 6 bases and J by 5 bases, with 14 bases between. CDR1 is MNHEY and CDR2 is SVGAGI in the germline V gene. The CDR3 runs 13 residues. The CDR3 protein is CASRGPRAHEQYF. The CDR3 DNA is TGTGCCAGCAGGGGACCAAGGGCCCACGAGCAGTACTTC.

This chain joins TRBV7-9 and TRBJ1-6; unclear D gene. Trimming cost V 1 base and J 7 bases, with 11 bases left between them. Germline V gene data show CDR1 as SEHNR and CDR2 as FQNEAQ (reference sequence). The CDR3 loop spans 15 amino acids. DNA of the CDR3: TGTGCCAGCAGCTTAGGGGCCACGCCAAATTCACCCCTCCACTTT. It is translated as CASSLGATPNSPLHF.

This chain connects TRBV5-4 to TRBJ2-2, with a tentative D call TRBD1 (5 bases). CDR3 size: 18 residues. Deletions cut 3 bases from V and 0 bases from J, with 18 bases between. In germline, CDR1 is SGHNT, CDR2 YYREEE (reference sequence). The CDR3 loop is CASSSSRGIRSNTGELFF. The CDR3 nucleotides are TGTGCCAGCAGCTCCTCTAGGGGTATCCGTTCGAACACCGGGGAGCTGTTTTTT.

CDR3 sequence reads: CASSPIGKTGELFF. CDR3 in DNA: TGTGCCAGCTCACCCATAGGGAAAACCGGGGAGCTGTTTTTT. This rearrangement joins TRBV18 to TRBJ2-2; unclear D gene. The CDR3 loop spans 14 amino acids. Germline V gives CDR1 KGHSH, CDR2 LQKENI. V was shortened by 3 bases and J by 5 bases, with 10 bases between the two germline ends. Full variable domain (remainder filled in from reference TRBV18 and TRBJ2-2): NAGVMQNPRHLVRRRGQEARLRCSPMKGHSHVYWYRQLPEEGLKFMVYLQKENIIDESGMPKERFSAEFPKEGPSILRIQQVVRGDSAAYFCASSPIGKTGELFFGEGSRLTVL.

The chain has TRBV10-2 and TRBJ2-1; 9 positions agree with TRBD2. Germline assignment: CDR1 WSHSY and CDR2 SAAADI. The CDR3 loop spans 16 amino acids. The ends lost 3 bases at V and 5 bases at J; junction bases unmatched: 8. The CDR3 spells CASSDPPSGVDNEQFF. CDR3 nucleotide sequence: TGCGCCAGCAGTGACCCACCTAGCGGGGTAGACAATGAGCAGTTCTTC.

The CDR3 loop is CASSQESSAGGPSYEQYF. Written as DNA, the CDR3 is TGCGCCAGCAGCCAAGAGAGCAGCGCGGGAGGCCCCTCCTACGAGCAGTACTTC. The chain joins TRBV4-3 to TRBJ2-7; 8 positions match TRBD2. This CDR3 region has 18 residues. CDR1 and CDR2 (germline): LGHNA, YSLEER. Trimming cost V 0 bases and J 0 bases; bases outside gene matches: 10.

In this sample, this clone turned up a few times. The rearrangement links TRBV4-1 to TRBJ2-1; 8 bases are a match to TRBD2. Germline V gene data show CDR1 as MGHRA and CDR2 as YSYEKL. The CDR3 extends over 18 amino acids. Germline trimming cut 1 base from V and 0 bases from J; bases unmatched to any gene: 8. In nucleotides, the CDR3 is TGCGCCAGCAGCCAAGTCGGGGGGGGGATCGGCTCCTACAATGAGCAGTTCTTC. Its protein is CASSQVGGGIGSYNEQFF.

J is TRBJ1-5 and V is TRBV4-2, with 7 nucleotides matching TRBD1. This CDR3 comprises 15 residues. V was pared by 1 base and J by 5 bases, with 5 bases of the junction left unmatched. Germline V gives CDR1 LGHNA, CDR2 YNFKEQ. The CDR3 DNA reads as TGTGCCAGCAGCCAAGTCCCAGGGGGTGATCAGCCCCAGCATTTT. Translating it yields CASSQVPGGDQPQHF.

The chain uses TRBV4-1 and TRBJ2-7, with 7 bases identical to TRBD2. CDR1 is MGHRA and CDR2 is YSYEKL in the germline V gene. CDR3 length: 19 amino acids. Germline trimming cut 1 base from V and 0 bases from J; bases unmatched to any gene: 15. CDR3 sequence reads: CASSQVFGVLASGSYEQYF. In DNA form, the CDR3 reads TGCGCCAGCAGCCAAGTGTTCGGGGTGCTGGCTAGCGGCTCCTACGAGCAGTACTTC.

The CDR3 DNA sequence: TGTGCCAGTAGTCCACAGCCGGGGGGTAGATACAATGAGCAGTTCTTC. Its translation is CASSPQPGGRYNEQFF. The chain is built from TRBV19 and TRBJ2-1; 7 nucleotides agree with TRBD2. Germline V gene sequence: CDR1 LNHDA, CDR2 SQIVND (reference sequence). The CDR3 spans 16 residues. J gave up 4 bases and V 5 bases, and 11 bases lay outside the gene matches. Supplemented by reference TRBV19 and TRBJ2-1, the full variable domain reads DGGITQSPKYLFRKEGQNVTLSCEQNLNHDAMYWYRQDPGQGLRLIYYSQIVNDFQKGDIAEGYSVSREKKESFPLTVTSAQKNPTAFYLCASSPQPGGRYNEQFFGPGTRLTVL.

In regard to this clone: Its ends do not fully match the called genes, so a read error is possible. The chain uses TRBV23-1 and TRBJ2-7, with D maybe TRBD2 (5 bases). TRBV23-1 is designated an ORF whose function remains uncertain. This CDR3 spans 12 amino acids. The CDR3 region has the DNA TGCGCCAGCAGTCATCTCCAGCGAGGGAATGACTTC. Translating it yields CASSHLQRGNDF.

The chain is built from TRBV21-1 and TRBJ2-3; the D call TRBD2 from the table was never checked on the DNA. TRBV21-1 is designated a pseudogene. The CDR3 sequence is 15 residues long. CDR3 residues: CASITGGNPRDTQYF. In DNA, the CDR3 is TGTGCCAGCATCACCGGAGGAAACCCCAGAGATACGCAGTATTTT.

The gene calls are TRBV29-1 and TRBJ2-7, with a tentative D call TRBD2 (7 bases). Trimming removed 4 bases from V and 2 bases from J, with 18 bases in between. The CDR3 is made up of 15 amino acids. The germline V gene has CDR1 SQVTM and CDR2 ANQGSEA. As DNA, the CDR3 is TGCAGCGTTGGAGGGGGTGCGGGAGAACCCTACGAGCAGTACTTC. Its translation is CSVGGGAGEPYEQYF.

The chain is built from TRBV7-6 and TRBJ1-5; D is ambiguous. The CDR3 spans 12 residues. The V gene lost 4 bases and the J gene lost 7 bases, with 8 bases spanning the gap. CDR1 is SGHVS and CDR2 is FNYEAQ in the germline V gene. The CDR3 DNA follows: TGTGCCAGCAGCTCCCAAGGACAGCCCCAGCATTTT. This translates into CASSSQGQPQHF.

V usage is TRBV27 and J usage is TRBJ2-5, with TRBD2 as a possible D gene (5 bases). V shed 7 bases and J shed 5 bases, with 14 bases lying between them. The CDR3 totals 13 residues. CDR1 and CDR2 from the germline V gene are MNHEY and SMNVEV (reference sequence). CDR3 in DNA: TGTGCCAGCAACCGCATACCGGGGGAGACCCAGTACTTC. Encoded protein: CASNRIPGETQYF.

The gene calls are TRBV28 and TRBJ2-5; 8 bases align to TRBD2. The CDR3 loop spans 15 amino acids. CDR1 is MDHEN, CDR2 SYDVKM, per germline. The junction had 6 bases not matched to a gene; V was cut back by 2 bases and J by 4 bases. The CDR3 DNA reads TGTGCCAGCAGTTTAATGGGACTAGTTTTAGAGACCCAGTACTTC. Its translation: CASSLMGLVLETQYF.

The chain links TRBV6-5 to TRBJ2-5; D perhaps matches TRBD2 (5 bases). CDR3 length equals 12 residues. The germline V and J ends were trimmed by 5 bases and 5 bases, with 9 bases remaining between them. The V gene's germline CDR1 is MNHEY and CDR2 SVGAGI. CDR3 residues: CASSPPGETQYF. CDR3 bases: TGTGCCAGCAGTCCCCCGGGGGAGACCCAGTACTTC.

The gene calls are TRBV7-9 and TRBJ1-6; D is unresolved. Trimming left V 1 base short and J 9 bases short, with 10 bases between. Germline CDR1 is SEHNR and CDR2 is FQNEAQ (reference sequence). The CDR3 consists of 14 residues. The CDR3 DNA sequence: TGTGCCAGCAGCTTAGTTCCAGTCGGTTCACCCCTCCACTTT. Its protein is CASSLVPVGSPLHF.

The chain couples TRBV28 to TRBJ1-2; D perhaps matches TRBD1 (5 bases). Per the germline V gene, CDR1 is MDHEN and CDR2 is SYDVKM. This CDR3 has 14 amino acids. V gave up 5 bases and J gave up 3 bases, with 13 bases separating them. Here the CDR3 DNA reads TGTGCCAGCAGTCACACCGGGACTGACTATGGCTACACCTTC. This gives the protein CASSHTGTDYGYTF.

This chain joins TRBV5-8 and TRBJ2-5; weak D call: TRBD1 (6 bases). V lost 5 bases and J 0 bases, leaving 14 bases between the germline ends. Germline V gives CDR1 SGHTS, CDR2 YDEGEE. The CDR3 is made up of 15 amino acids. CDR3 residues: CASSKVAGDQETQYF. The CDR3 DNA is TGTGCCAGCAGTAAAGTGGCAGGGGACCAAGAGACCCAGTACTTC.

V usage is TRBV2 and J usage is TRBJ2-7; 10 nucleotides align to TRBD2. Trimming removed 7 bases from V and 2 bases from J; junction bases left unmatched: 5. This CDR3 has 14 amino acids. The germline V gene encodes CDR1 SNHLY and CDR2 FYNNEI. CDR3 in DNA: TGTGCCAGCATACCCCTAGCGGGAGCCTACGAGCAGTACTTC. The encoded protein is CASIPLAGAYEQYF. Full variable domain (missing parts from reference TRBV2 and TRBJ2-7): EPEVTQTPSHQVTQMGQEVILRCVPISNHLYFYWYRQILGQKVEFLVSFYNNEISEKSEIFDDQFSVERPDGSNFTLKIRSTKLEDSAMYFCASIPLAGAYEQYFGPGTRLTVT.